This T cell receptor (beta chain) comes out of a study of identifying expanded T cells in peripheral blood. CDR3 length equals 15 residues. Germline lookup yields CDR1 SGHRS and CDR2 YFSETQ. The J segment lost 4 bases and the V segment lost 4 bases, leaving 8 bases of the junction unmatched. TCRdb's copy holds only in-frame clones and misses some; the assay was immunoSEQ multiplex PCR. Here the sample spans over 65,000 clones, approximately 90% being singletons. The sequencing sample was made of blood. The rearrangement uses TRBV5-1 and TRBJ1-2; 9 bases are shared with TRBD1. The TCR comes from a person aged 18 to 75 in good health. The CDR3 nucleotides read TGCGCCAGCAGCGGGCCGGGACAGGGCTCCTATGGCTACACCTTC. Translating it yields CASSGPGQGSYGYTF.